Listed here are 18 T cell receptor beta chains from one sample, sequenced in a study of human CD8 memory T cell subsets. Sequencing libraries of TCR beta were made by UMI-labeled 5' RACE. Reprocessing the 5' RACE reads, TCRdb reports a single entry for every CDR3 protein and omits DNA. The table gives 5,000 or so distinct CDR3 sequences; the top ten clones make up around 39% of it. Sequences were obtained from CD8+ effector memory T cells (TEM) sorted from PBMCs. Regarding subset: effector memory CD8 T cells, CCR7- CD45RO+ CD95+. The receptors were sampled from a human donor in good health.

The V gene is TRBV3-1, the J gene TRBJ2-3. The germline gives CDR1 LGHDT, CDR2 YNNKEL (reference sequence). This CDR3 is 11 amino acids long. CDR3 sequence reads: CASSLTDTQYF.

The chain employs TRBV27 and TRBJ2-2; as DNA is missing, the TRBD2 call by TCRdb cannot be tested. This CDR3 has 13 residues. Per germline, CDR1 MNHEY and CDR2 SMNVEV (reference sequence). CDR3 protein: CASSFPPGGELFF.

This sequence joins TRBV13 and TRBJ2-5; TCRdb picks TRBD1, but there is no DNA to check that call. This CDR3 spans 15 amino acids. Germline V gene sequence: CDR1 PRHDT, CDR2 FYEKMQ (reference sequence). CDR3 protein: CASSPRRQGGETQYF.

This rearrangement joins TRBV3-1 to TRBJ2-2; TCRdb outputs TRBD1, but without DNA this stays unchecked. CDR3 length: 18 residues. Germline assignment: CDR1 LGHDT and CDR2 YNNKEL (reference sequence). The chain's CDR3 is CASSQVLSGGHNTGELFF. Variable domain in full (rest from reference TRBV3-1 and TRBJ2-2): DTAVSQTPKYLVTQMGNDKSIKCEQNLGHDTMYWYKQDSKKFLKIMFSYNNKELIINETVPNRFSPKSPDKAHLNLHINSLELGDSAVYFCASSQVLSGGHNTGELFFGEGSRLTVL.

The V gene is TRBV29-1, the J gene TRBJ2-3; TCRdb reports TRBD2, a call that lacks DNA to check it against. The CDR3 covers 16 residues. The germline V gene has CDR1 SQVTM and CDR2 ANQGSEA. CDR3 in amino acids: CSVVGLAGGPGDTQYF.

The chain combines TRBV3-1 with TRBJ2-7; TCRdb selects TRBD2, and the lack of DNA leaves this call unchecked. Germline CDR1 reads LGHDT; CDR2 reads YNNKEL (reference sequence). The CDR3 runs to 15 residues. CDR3 loop: CASSPTSGVVYEQYF.

The J gene is TRBJ2-1, the V gene TRBV6-1. The CDR3 extends over 13 amino acids. Germline CDR1 reads MNHNS; CDR2 reads SASEGT. CDR3 in amino acids: CASSLSSYNEQFF.

The V call is TRBV28, the J call TRBJ1-2. The CDR3 totals 13 residues. CDR1 MDHEN and CDR2 SYDVKM come from the germline V gene. The CDR3 here is CASSFPSSDGYTF.

The chain is built from TRBV20-1 and TRBJ2-1; checking the TCRdb D call of TRBD2 is not possible without DNA. This CDR3 is 14 amino acids long. CDR1 DFQATT and CDR2 SNEGSKA come from the germline V gene (reference sequence). The CDR3 sequence is CSARDGREYNEQFF.

The chain links TRBV27 to TRBJ2-7; checking the TCRdb D call of TRBD1 is not possible without DNA. CDR1 and CDR2 from the germline V gene are MNHEY and SMNVEV (reference sequence). CDR3 length equals 15 residues. CDR3 region: CASSTTGMVPGEQYF.

The V gene is TRBV29-1, the J gene TRBJ2-2; TCRdb indicates TRBD2, and absent DNA this call remains unverified. CDR1 is SQVTM, CDR2 ANQGSEA, per germline. This CDR3 region has 14 residues. The CDR3 reads CSVDSGSGTGELFF.

The chain links TRBV6-6 to TRBJ2-3; the TRBD1 assignment by TCRdb is unverifiable without DNA. This CDR3 is 12 amino acids long. The germline gives CDR1 MNHNY, CDR2 SVGAGI (reference sequence). Here the CDR3 reads CASEGGTDTQYF.

The rearrangement links TRBV20-1 to TRBJ2-1; TCRdb outputs TRBD1, but without DNA this stays unchecked. The V gene's germline CDR1 is DFQATT and CDR2 SNEGSKA (reference sequence). CDR3 length equals 12 residues. This CDR3 reads CSARWSGDEQFF.

In terms of frequency, this clonotype is medium-sized. V gene TRBV29-1 combines with J gene TRBJ1-2; TCRdb selects TRBD1, and the lack of DNA leaves this call unchecked. This CDR3 contains 17 residues. In germline, CDR1 is SQVTM, CDR2 ANQGSEA. CDR3: CSVGPSGGYSSNYGYTF.

The chain recombines TRBV12-3 or TRBV12-4 with TRBJ2-3; the TCRdb D gene call, TRBD2, has no DNA to confirm it. There are 15 residues in the CDR3. This chain's CDR3 is CASSDSGSGTDTQYF.

The chain carries TRBV5-6 and TRBJ2-1. The CDR3 is made up of 11 amino acids. The germline V gene encodes CDR1 SGHDT and CDR2 YYEEEE. The CDR3 protein is CASSLGEEQFF.

This clonotype counts as medium-sized by frequency. The rearrangement uses TRBV7-9 and TRBJ1-1; TCRdb names TRBD1, which stays unverified in the absence of DNA. Germline CDR1 reads SEHNR; CDR2 reads FQNEAQ (reference sequence). This CDR3 is built from 15 residues. The chain's CDR3 is CASSFTGASDTEAFF.

The genes are TRBV29-1 and TRBJ2-1; TCRdb names TRBD2, which stays unverified in the absence of DNA. The CDR3 spans 14 residues. Per the germline V gene, CDR1 is SQVTM and CDR2 is ANQGSEA. CDR3 protein: CSVRAGGAYNEQFF.